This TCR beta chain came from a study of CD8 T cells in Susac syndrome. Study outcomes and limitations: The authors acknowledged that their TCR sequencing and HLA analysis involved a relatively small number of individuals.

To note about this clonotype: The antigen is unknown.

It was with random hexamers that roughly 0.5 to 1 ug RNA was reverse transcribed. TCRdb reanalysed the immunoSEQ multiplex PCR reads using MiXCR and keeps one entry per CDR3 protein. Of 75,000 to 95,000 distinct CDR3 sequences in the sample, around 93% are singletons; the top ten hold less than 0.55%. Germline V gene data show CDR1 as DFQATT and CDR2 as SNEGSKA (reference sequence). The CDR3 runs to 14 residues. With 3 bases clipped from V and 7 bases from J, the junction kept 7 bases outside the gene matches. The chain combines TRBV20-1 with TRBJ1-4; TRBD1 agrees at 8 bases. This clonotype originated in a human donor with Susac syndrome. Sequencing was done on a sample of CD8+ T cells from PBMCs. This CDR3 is CSARLTGVREKLFF. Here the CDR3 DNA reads TGCAGTGCTAGGCTGACAGGGGTGCGTGAAAAACTGTTTTTT.